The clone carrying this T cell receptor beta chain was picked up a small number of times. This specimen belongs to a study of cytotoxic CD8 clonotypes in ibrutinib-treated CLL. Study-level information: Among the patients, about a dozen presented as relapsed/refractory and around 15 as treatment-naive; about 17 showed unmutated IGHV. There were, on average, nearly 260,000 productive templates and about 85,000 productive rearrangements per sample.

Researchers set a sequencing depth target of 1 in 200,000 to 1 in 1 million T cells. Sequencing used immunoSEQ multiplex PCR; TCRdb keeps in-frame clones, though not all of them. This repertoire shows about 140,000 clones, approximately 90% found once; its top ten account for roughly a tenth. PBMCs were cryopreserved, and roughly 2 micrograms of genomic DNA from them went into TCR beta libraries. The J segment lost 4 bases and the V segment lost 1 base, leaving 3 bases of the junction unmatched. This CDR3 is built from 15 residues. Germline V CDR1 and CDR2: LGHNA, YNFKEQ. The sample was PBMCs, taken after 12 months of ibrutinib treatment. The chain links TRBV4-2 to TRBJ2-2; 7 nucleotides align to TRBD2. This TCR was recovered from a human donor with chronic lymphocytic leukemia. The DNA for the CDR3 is TGTGCCAGCAGCCAAGTATCTAGCGGCACCGGGGAGCTGTTTTTT. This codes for CASSQVSSGTGELFF.